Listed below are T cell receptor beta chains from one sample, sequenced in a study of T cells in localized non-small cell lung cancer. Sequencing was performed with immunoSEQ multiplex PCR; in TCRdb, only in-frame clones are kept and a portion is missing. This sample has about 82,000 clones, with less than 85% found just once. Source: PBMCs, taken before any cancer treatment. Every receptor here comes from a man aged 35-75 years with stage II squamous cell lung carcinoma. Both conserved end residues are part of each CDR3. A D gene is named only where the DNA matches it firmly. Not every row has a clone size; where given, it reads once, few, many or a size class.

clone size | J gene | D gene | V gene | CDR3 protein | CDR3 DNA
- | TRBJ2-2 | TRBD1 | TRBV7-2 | CASSYLTGAGELFF | TGTGCCAGCAGCTACTTGACAGGGGCCGGGGAGCTGTTTTTT
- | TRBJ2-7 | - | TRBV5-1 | CASSGSLTYEQYF | TGCGCCAGCAGCGGCAGCCTAACCTACGAGCAGTACTTC
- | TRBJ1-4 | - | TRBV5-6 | CASSLSYRDEKLFF | TGTGCCAGCAGCTTGTCATACCGCGATGAAAAACTGTTTTTT
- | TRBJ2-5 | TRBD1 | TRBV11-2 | CASSGRAGGQETQYF | TGTGCCAGCAGCGGCAGGGCAGGGGGCCAAGAGACCCAGTACTTC
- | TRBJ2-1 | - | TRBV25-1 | CASSEFLAEPYNEQFF | TGTGCCAGCAGTGAATTCCTAGCAGAACCCTACAATGAGCAGTTCTTC
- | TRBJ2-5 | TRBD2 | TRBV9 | CASSPGLAGVYQETQYF | TGTGCCAGCAGCCCGGGACTAGCGGGAGTGTACCAAGAGACCCAGTACTTC
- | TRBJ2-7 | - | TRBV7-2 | CASSLESEGTYEQYF | TGTGCCAGCAGCTTAGAATCCGAGGGAACCTACGAGCAGTACTTC
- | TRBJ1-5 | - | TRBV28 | CASRGNLLPQHF | TGTGCCAGCCGTGGAAATCTTCTGCCCCAGCATTTT
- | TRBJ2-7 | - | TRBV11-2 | CASSLNLQPTYEQYF | TGTGCCAGCAGCTTAAATTTACAGCCGACCTACGAGCAGTACTTC
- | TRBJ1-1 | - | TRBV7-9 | CASSFQENTEAFF | TGTGCCAGCAGCTTCCAGGAGAACACTGAAGCTTTCTTT
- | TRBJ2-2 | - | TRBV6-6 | CASSPGQLTGELFF | TGTGCCAGCAGTCCCGGACAGTTAACCGGGGAGCTGTTTTTT
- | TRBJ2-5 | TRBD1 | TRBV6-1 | CASSVGQGRETQYF | TGTGCCAGCAGTGTAGGACAGGGACGAGAGACCCAGTACTTC
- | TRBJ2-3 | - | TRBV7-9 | CASRRDLTDTQYF | TGTGCCAGCAGAAGGGACCTCACAGATACGCAGTATTTT
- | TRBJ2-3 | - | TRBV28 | CASKGGGLSTDTQYF | TGTGCCAGCAAAGGGGGGGGACTTAGCACAGATACGCAGTATTTT
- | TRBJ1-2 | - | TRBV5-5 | CASSLVRLGYTF | TGTGCCAGCAGCTTGGTACGACTTGGCTACACCTTC
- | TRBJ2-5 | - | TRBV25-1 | CASSEAGRETQYF | TGTGCCAGCAGTGAGGCAGGGCGAGAGACCCAGTACTTC
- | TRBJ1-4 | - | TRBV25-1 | CASQGGANEKLFF | TGTGCCAGCCAGGGAGGCGCTAATGAAAAACTGTTTTTT
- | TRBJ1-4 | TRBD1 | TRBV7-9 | CATSTGGTNEKLFF | TGTGCCACCTCAACAGGGGGAACTAATGAAAAACTGTTTTTT
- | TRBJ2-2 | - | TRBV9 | CASSDPVNTGELFF | TGTGCCAGCAGCGACCCTGTAAACACCGGGGAGCTGTTTTTT
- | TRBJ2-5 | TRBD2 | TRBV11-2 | CASRPLAGRETQYF | TGTGCCAGCAGGCCTCTAGCGGGAAGGGAGACCCAGTACTTC
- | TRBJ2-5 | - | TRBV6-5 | CASSYQAYQETQYF | TGTGCCAGCAGTTATCAGGCGTACCAAGAGACCCAGTACTTC
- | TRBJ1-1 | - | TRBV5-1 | CASSLEAGWEAFF | TGCGCCAGCAGCTTGGAGGCGGGGTGGGAAGCTTTCTTT
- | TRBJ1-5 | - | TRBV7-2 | CASSLVVGGGQPQHF | TGTGCCAGCAGCTTAGTGGTAGGGGGGGGACAGCCCCAGCATTTT
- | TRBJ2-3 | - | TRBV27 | CASSLRGRGTDTQYF | TGTGCCAGCAGTTTACGGGGAAGGGGCACAGATACGCAGTATTTT
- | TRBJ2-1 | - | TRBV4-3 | CASSQDRGSYNEQFF | TGCGCCAGCAGCCAAGATCGAGGCTCCTACAATGAGCAGTTCTTC
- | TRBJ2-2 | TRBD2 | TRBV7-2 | CASSPAGLLNTGELFF | TGTGCCAGCAGCCCAGCGGGACTCTTGAACACCGGGGAGCTGTTTTTT
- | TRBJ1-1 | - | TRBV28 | CASRAMTAYTEAFF | TGTGCCAGCAGGGCCATGACGGCCTACACTGAAGCTTTCTTT
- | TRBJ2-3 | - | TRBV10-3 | CAISESAPDTQYF | TGTGCCATCAGTGAGTCTGCTCCAGATACGCAGTATTTT
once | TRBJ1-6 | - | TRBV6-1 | CASSERQGKNSPLHF | TGTGCCAGCAGTGAAAGGCAGGGGAAAAATTCACCCCTCCACTTT
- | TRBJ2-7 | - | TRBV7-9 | CASSNRVASYEQYF | TGTGCCAGCAGCAACCGGGTTGCCTCCTACGAGCAGTACTTC
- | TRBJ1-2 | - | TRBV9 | CASSAPSTGLYGYTF | TGTGCCAGCAGCGCCCCTTCCACAGGGCTCTATGGCTACACCTTC
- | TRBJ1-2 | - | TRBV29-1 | CSVESGRGVNYGYTF | TGCAGCGTTGAATCAGGGAGAGGGGTTAACTATGGCTACACCTTC
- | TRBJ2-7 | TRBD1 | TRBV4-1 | CASSQDPGQGNFYEQYF | TGCGCCAGCAGCCAAGATCCCGGACAGGGGAATTTCTACGAGCAGTACTTC
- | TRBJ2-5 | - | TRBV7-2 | CASSLATRGSGTANTQYF | TGTGCCAGCAGCTTAGCGACAAGGGGGTCCGGGACTGCGAATACCCAGTACTTC
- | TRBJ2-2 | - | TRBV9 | CASSVEPLKGTGELFF | TGTGCCAGCAGCGTAGAGCCGTTAAAAGGCACCGGGGAGCTGTTTTTT
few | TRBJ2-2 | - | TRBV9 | CASSDGPQNTGELFF | TGTGCCAGCAGCGACGGACCTCAGAACACCGGGGAGCTGTTTTTT
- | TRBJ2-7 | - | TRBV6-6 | CASSFRPAYEQYF | TGTGCCAGCAGTTTTAGACCAGCCTACGAGCAGTACTTC
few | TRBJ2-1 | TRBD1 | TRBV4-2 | CASSPPDRGNEQFF | TGTGCCAGCAGCCCCCCGGACAGGGGCAATGAGCAGTTCTTC
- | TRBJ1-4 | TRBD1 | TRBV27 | CASSPLSTGLSEKLFF | TGTGCCAGCAGTCCGCTCTCGACAGGGTTGAGTGAAAAACTGTTTTTT
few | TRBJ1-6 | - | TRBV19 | CASHPGTANSPLHF | TGTGCCAGCCATCCCGGGACGGCTAATTCACCCCTCCACTTT
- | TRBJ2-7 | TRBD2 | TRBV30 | CAWNVPASGRARESYEQYF | TGTGCCTGGAACGTACCGGCTAGCGGGAGGGCTCGGGAGTCCTACGAGCAGTACTTC
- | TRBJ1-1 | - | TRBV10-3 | CAISEEEYTEAFF | TGTGCCATCAGTGAGGAGGAGTACACTGAAGCTTTCTTT
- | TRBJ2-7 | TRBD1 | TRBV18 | CASLSGTGGLEQYF | TGTGCCAGCTTATCCGGGACAGGGGGCCTCGAGCAGTACTTC
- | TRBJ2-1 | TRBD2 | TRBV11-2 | CASSQWSGSYEQFF | TGTGCCAGCAGCCAGTGGAGCGGGAGTTATGAGCAGTTCTTC
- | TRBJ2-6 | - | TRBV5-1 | CASSPNSGANVLTF | TGCGCCAGCAGCCCTAACTCTGGGGCCAACGTCCTGACTTTC
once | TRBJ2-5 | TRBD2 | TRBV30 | CAYSSGGETQYF | TGTGCTTACTCTAGCGGGGGAGAGACCCAGTACTTC
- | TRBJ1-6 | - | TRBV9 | CASSEYNSPLHF | TGTGCCAGCAGCGAATATAATTCACCCCTCCACTTT
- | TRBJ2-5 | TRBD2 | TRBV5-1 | CASSLNGGRAWETQYF | TGCGCCAGCAGCTTGAATGGCGGGAGGGCCTGGGAGACCCAGTACTTC
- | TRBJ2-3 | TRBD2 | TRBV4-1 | CASSQGTSGSVDTQYF | TGCGCCAGCAGCCAAGGGACTAGCGGGAGTGTCGATACGCAGTATTTT
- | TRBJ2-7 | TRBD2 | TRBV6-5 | CASSYSRGLEEEQYF | TGTGCCAGCAGTTACTCTCGGGGACTAGAGGAGGAGCAGTACTTC
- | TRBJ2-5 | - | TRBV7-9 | CASRTTQGSETQYF | TGTGCCAGCAGGACGACCCAGGGTTCAGAGACCCAGTACTTC
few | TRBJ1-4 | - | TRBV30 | CAWRDAGRKLFF | TGTGCCTGGAGAGACGCAGGCCGAAAACTGTTTTTT